The rows below give T cell receptor beta chains drawn from one sample of a study of blood T cell repertoires in COVID-19. Using immunoSEQ multiplex PCR, the repertoire was profiled, and TCRdb retains in-frame clones only, with some absent. Of nearly 200,000 clones in the sample, less than 90% were seen once. Material: peripheral blood. Receptors were obtained from a human donor in a cohort sampled during active COVID-19. CDR3s include the opening cysteine and the closing phenylalanine or tryptophan. Fields, in order: V gene, J gene, CDR3 length, CDR3 protein.

V gene: TRBV5-1; J gene: TRBJ2-2; CDR3 length: 14; CDR3 protein: CASSPNLNTGELFF
V gene: TRBV6-5; J gene: TRBJ1-1; CDR3 length: 13; CDR3 protein: CASSYNTGEEAFF
V gene: TRBV23-1; J gene: TRBJ1-1; CDR3 length: 17; CDR3 protein: CASSLNRTGLANTEAFF
V gene: TRBV6-6; J gene: TRBJ1-2; CDR3 length: 15; CDR3 protein: CASSYPNSQRYGYTF
V gene: TRBV6-5; J gene: TRBJ2-4; CDR3 length: 16; CDR3 protein: CASSYSSSTAKNIQYF
V gene: TRBV6-5; J gene: TRBJ1-1; CDR3 length: 15; CDR3 protein: CASSYGQGLRTEAFF
V gene: TRBV2; J gene: TRBJ2-1; CDR3 length: 16; CDR3 protein: CASRYGLAGVYNEQFF
V gene: TRBV5-1; J gene: TRBJ2-3; CDR3 length: 15; CDR3 protein: CASNKAGPSTDTQYF
V gene: TRBV19; J gene: TRBJ2-5; CDR3 length: 14; CDR3 protein: CASSIFHSQETQYF
V gene: TRBV7-8; J gene: TRBJ2-3; CDR3 length: 16; CDR3 protein: CASSLDLGTGTDTQYF
V gene: TRBV3-1/TRBV3-2; J gene: TRBJ1-1; CDR3 length: 15; CDR3 protein: CASSQGFGGAYEAFF
V gene: TRBV6-5; J gene: TRBJ2-1; CDR3 length: 12; CDR3 protein: CASSPPGNEQFF
V gene: TRBV30; J gene: TRBJ2-2; CDR3 length: 12; CDR3 protein: CAWSVSGWELFF
V gene: TRBV7-3; J gene: TRBJ1-6; CDR3 length: 15; CDR3 protein: CASSLMSSYNSPLHF
V gene: TRBV6-5; J gene: TRBJ2-2; CDR3 length: 15; CDR3 protein: CASRLGAPNTGELFF
V gene: TRBV5-1; J gene: TRBJ2-5; CDR3 length: 16; CDR3 protein: CASSLVGGEPQETQYF
V gene: TRBV7-2; J gene: TRBJ2-1; CDR3 length: 15; CDR3 protein: CASSFKAGEANEQFF
V gene: TRBV7-7; J gene: TRBJ2-7; CDR3 length: 16; CDR3 protein: CARVKLSGSHFYEQYF
V gene: TRBV5-1; J gene: TRBJ2-5; CDR3 length: 16; CDR3 protein: CASSLPVGGPVETQYF
V gene: TRBV7-9; J gene: TRBJ2-3; CDR3 length: 16; CDR3 protein: CASTKGSRIRGDTQYF
V gene: TRBV4-1; J gene: TRBJ1-2; CDR3 length: 14; CDR3 protein: CASSQDWGDRGYTF
V gene: TRBV19; J gene: TRBJ2-7; CDR3 length: 11; CDR3 protein: CASRDTARWYF
V gene: TRBV28; J gene: TRBJ2-5; CDR3 length: 15; CDR3 protein: CASSNPTGTGETQYF
V gene: TRBV6-5; J gene: TRBJ1-3; CDR3 length: 14; CDR3 protein: CASIAGVTGNTIYF
V gene: TRBV5-1; J gene: TRBJ2-7; CDR3 length: 17; CDR3 protein: CASSLAVFGRDSYEQYF
V gene: TRBV7-2; J gene: TRBJ2-4; CDR3 length: 13; CDR3 protein: CASSETGKNIQYF
V gene: TRBV7-3; J gene: TRBJ2-1; CDR3 length: 13; CDR3 protein: CASSPQGTGGQFF
V gene: TRBV3-1/TRBV3-2; J gene: TRBJ2-1; CDR3 length: 13; CDR3 protein: CASSQDAGVLKFF
V gene: TRBV19; J gene: TRBJ2-5; CDR3 length: 14; CDR3 protein: CASSSAGIQETQYF
V gene: TRBV19; J gene: TRBJ2-6; CDR3 length: 17; CDR3 protein: CASTSGQGLSGANVLTF
V gene: TRBV28; J gene: TRBJ1-1; CDR3 length: 11; CDR3 protein: CASTYRGRAFF
V gene: TRBV5-4; J gene: TRBJ2-2; CDR3 length: 16; CDR3 protein: CASSLSRGLWTGELFF
V gene: TRBV15; J gene: TRBJ2-3; CDR3 length: 15; CDR3 protein: CATSRAGANTDTQYF
V gene: TRBV12-5; J gene: TRBJ2-3; CDR3 length: 15; CDR3 protein: CASGSGRTNRDTQYF
V gene: TRBV6-5; J gene: TRBJ2-2; CDR3 length: 15; CDR3 protein: CASRKGQGVSGELFF
V gene: TRBV9; J gene: TRBJ2-5; CDR3 length: 14; CDR3 protein: CASSSRTVGETQYF
V gene: TRBV7-9; J gene: TRBJ1-3; CDR3 length: 14; CDR3 protein: CASRPDRISHTIYF
V gene: TRBV3-1/TRBV3-2; J gene: TRBJ2-2; CDR3 length: 17; CDR3 protein: CASSRPGQGAGTGELFF
V gene: TRBV5-1; J gene: TRBJ1-4; CDR3 length: 17; CDR3 protein: CASSFRLSGTGEEKLFF
V gene: TRBV6-2/TRBV6-3; J gene: TRBJ1-5; CDR3 length: 15; CDR3 protein: CASSYLGRLNQPQHF
V gene: TRBV19; J gene: TRBJ2-2; CDR3 length: 16; CDR3 protein: CASSDKPVSNTGELFF
V gene: TRBV7-9; J gene: TRBJ1-3; CDR3 length: 15; CDR3 protein: CASGPDRGVGNTIYF
V gene: TRBV5-5; J gene: TRBJ2-5; CDR3 length: 17; CDR3 protein: CASSPGGQGAFRETQYF
V gene: TRBV10-3; J gene: TRBJ2-5; CDR3 length: 15; CDR3 protein: CAISVASGVKETQYF
V gene: TRBV3-1/TRBV3-2; J gene: TRBJ1-6; CDR3 length: 15; CDR3 protein: CASRVSWTGGSPLHF
V gene: TRBV6-6; J gene: TRBJ1-4; CDR3 length: 15; CDR3 protein: CASSTSRDRIEKLFF
V gene: TRBV2; J gene: TRBJ1-4; CDR3 length: 14; CDR3 protein: CASRGTGPWEKLFF
V gene: TRBV7-2; J gene: TRBJ2-5; CDR3 length: 14; CDR3 protein: CASSPGLAGETQYF
V gene: TRBV28; J gene: TRBJ2-2; CDR3 length: 15; CDR3 protein: CASAPGGHYTGELFF
V gene: TRBV30; J gene: TRBJ1-3; CDR3 length: 16; CDR3 protein: CAFRAGALFSGNTIYF
V gene: TRBV6-5; J gene: TRBJ1-6; CDR3 length: 13; CDR3 protein: CASRGTANSPLHF
V gene: TRBV2; J gene: TRBJ2-4; CDR3 length: 16; CDR3 protein: CASSHREGVGEDIQYF